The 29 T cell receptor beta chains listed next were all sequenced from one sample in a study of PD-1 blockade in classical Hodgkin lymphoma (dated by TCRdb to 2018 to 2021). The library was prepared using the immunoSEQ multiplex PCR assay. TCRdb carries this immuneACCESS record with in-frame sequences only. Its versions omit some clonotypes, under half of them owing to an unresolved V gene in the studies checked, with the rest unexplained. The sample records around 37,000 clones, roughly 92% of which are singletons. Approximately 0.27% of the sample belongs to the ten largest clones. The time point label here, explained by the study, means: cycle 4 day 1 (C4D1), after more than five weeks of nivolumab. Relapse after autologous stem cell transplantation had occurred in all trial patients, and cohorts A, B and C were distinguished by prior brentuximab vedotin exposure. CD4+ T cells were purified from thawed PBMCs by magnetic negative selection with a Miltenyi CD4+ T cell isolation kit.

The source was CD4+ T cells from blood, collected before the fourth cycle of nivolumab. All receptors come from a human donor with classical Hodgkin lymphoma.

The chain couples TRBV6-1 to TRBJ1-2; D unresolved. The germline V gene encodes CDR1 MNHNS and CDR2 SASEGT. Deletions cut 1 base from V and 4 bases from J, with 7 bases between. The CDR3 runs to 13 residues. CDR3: CASSEGGSYGYTF. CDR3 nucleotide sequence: TGTGCCAGCAGTGAAGGAGGGAGCTATGGCTACACCTTC.

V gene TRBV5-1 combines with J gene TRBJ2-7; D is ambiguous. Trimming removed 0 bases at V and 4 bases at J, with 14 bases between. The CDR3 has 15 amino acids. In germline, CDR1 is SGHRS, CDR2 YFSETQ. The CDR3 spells CASSLGRPNSYEQYF. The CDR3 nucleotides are TGCGCCAGCAGCTTGGGGCGGCCGAATTCTTACGAGCAGTACTTC.

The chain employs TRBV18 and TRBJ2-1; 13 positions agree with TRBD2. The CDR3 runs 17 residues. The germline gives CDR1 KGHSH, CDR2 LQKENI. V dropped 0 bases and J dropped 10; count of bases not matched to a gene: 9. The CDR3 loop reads CASSPPLTSGRRGEQFF. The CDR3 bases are TGTGCCAGCTCACCACCCCTGACTAGCGGGAGGAGGGGGGAGCAGTTCTTC.

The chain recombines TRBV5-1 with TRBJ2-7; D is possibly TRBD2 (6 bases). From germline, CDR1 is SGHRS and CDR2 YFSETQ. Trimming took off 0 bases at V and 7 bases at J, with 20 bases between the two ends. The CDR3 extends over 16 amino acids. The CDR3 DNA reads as TGCGCCAGCAGCTTGGATGGCGGGGCAGGGCGGTCGGAGCAGTACTTC. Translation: CASSLDGGAGRSEQYF.

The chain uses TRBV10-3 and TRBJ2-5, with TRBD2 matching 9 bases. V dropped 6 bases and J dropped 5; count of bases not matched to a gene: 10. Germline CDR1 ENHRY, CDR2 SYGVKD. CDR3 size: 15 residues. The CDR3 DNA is TGTGCCATCAGCCCCGGGACTAGCCAGGGGGAGACCCAGTACTTC. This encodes CAISPGTSQGETQYF.

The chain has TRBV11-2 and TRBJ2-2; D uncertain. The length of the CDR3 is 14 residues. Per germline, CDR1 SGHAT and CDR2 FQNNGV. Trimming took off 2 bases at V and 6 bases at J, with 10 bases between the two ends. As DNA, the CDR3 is TGTGCCAGCAGCTTATTCAGAGCCGCCGGGGAGCTGTTTTTT. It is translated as CASSLFRAAGELFF.

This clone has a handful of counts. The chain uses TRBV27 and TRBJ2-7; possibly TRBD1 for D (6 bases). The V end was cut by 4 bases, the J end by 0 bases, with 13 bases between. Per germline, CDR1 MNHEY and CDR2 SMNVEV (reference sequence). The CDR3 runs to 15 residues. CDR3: CASSSPHRASYEQYF. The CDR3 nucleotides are TGTGCCAGCAGTTCCCCCCACAGGGCCTCCTACGAGCAGTACTTC.

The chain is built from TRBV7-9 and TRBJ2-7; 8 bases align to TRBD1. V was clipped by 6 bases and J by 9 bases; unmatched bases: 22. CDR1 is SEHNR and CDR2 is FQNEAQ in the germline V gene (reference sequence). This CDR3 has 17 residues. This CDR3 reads CASRPRLRDRSNQVQYF. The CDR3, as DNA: TGTGCCAGCAGGCCCCGGCTCCGGGACAGGTCGAATCAAGTGCAGTACTTC.

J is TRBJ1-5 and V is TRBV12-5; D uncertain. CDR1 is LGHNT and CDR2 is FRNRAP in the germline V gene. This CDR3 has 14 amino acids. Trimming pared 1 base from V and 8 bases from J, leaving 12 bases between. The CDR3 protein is CASGLAAPNEPQHF. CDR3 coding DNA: TGTGCTAGTGGTTTGGCCGCCCCTAATGAGCCCCAGCATTTT.

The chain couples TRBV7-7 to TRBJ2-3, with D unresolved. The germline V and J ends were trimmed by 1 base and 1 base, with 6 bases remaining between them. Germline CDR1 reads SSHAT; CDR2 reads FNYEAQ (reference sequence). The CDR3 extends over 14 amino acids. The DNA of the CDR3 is TGTGCCAGCAGCTTAGATGGCGGCACAGATACGCAGTATTTT. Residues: CASSLDGGTDTQYF.

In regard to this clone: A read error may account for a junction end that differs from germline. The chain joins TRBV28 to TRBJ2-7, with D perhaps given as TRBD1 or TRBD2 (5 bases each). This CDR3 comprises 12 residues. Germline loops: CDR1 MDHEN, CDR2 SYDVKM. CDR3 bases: TGTGCCAGCAGTTACACACAGGTTAGCGTGAACTTC. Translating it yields CASSYTQVSVNF.

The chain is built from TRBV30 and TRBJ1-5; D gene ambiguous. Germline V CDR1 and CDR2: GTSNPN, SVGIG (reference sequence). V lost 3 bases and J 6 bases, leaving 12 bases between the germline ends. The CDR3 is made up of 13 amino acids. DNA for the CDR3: TGTGCCTGGAGGAGGGATCTTCGTCAGCCCCAGCATTTT. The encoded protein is CAWRRDLRQPQHF.

CDR3 sequence: CASSDIGDVTDTQYF. CDR3 nucleotides: TGTGCCAGTAGCGATATTGGGGACGTGACAGATACGCAGTATTTT. This chain links TRBV19 with TRBJ2-3, with D possibly being TRBD1 or TRBD2 (5 bases each). This CDR3 spans 15 amino acids. V shed 6 bases and J shed 3 bases, with 16 bases lying between them. CDR1 LNHDA and CDR2 SQIVND come from the germline V gene (reference sequence).

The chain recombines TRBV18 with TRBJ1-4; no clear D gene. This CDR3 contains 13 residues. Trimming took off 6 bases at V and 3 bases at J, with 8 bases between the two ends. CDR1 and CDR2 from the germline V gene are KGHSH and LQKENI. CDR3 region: CASSGSANEKLFF. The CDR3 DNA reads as TGTGCCAGCTCTGGGTCGGCTAATGAAAAACTGTTTTTT.

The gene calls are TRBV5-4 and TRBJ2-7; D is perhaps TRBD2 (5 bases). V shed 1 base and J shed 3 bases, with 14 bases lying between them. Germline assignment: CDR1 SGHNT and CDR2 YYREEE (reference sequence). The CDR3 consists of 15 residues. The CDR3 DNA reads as TGTGCCAGCAGCTTGTCGGGAAGCGTAAACTACGAGCAGTACTTC. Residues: CASSLSGSVNYEQYF.

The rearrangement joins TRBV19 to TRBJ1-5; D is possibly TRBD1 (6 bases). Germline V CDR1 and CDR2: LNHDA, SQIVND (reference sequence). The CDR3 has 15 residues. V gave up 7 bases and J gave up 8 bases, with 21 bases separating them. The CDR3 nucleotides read TGTGCCAGTATCCCGGAGGGAAGGGGGACGGAGCCCCAGCATTTT. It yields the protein CASIPEGRGTEPQHF.

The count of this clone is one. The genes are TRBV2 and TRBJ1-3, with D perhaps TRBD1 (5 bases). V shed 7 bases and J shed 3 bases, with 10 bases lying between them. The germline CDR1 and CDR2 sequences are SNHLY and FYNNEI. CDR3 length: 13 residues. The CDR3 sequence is CASIGGFGNTIYF. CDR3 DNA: TGTGCCAGCATCGGGGGGTTTGGAAACACCATATATTTT.

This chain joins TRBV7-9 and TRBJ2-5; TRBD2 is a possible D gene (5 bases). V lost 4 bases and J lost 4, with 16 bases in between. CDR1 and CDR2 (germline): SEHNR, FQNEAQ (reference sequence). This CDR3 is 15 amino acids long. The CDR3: CASSSGGEGRETQYF. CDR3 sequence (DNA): TGTGCCAGCAGCTCGGGTGGAGAGGGTCGAGAGACCCAGTACTTC. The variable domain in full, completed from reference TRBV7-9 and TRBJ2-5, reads DTGVSQNPRHKITKRGQNVTFRCDPISEHNRLYWYRQTLGQGPEFLTYFQNEAQLEKSRLLSDRFSAERPKGSFSTLEIQRTEQGDSAMYLCASSSGGEGRETQYFGPGTRLLVL.

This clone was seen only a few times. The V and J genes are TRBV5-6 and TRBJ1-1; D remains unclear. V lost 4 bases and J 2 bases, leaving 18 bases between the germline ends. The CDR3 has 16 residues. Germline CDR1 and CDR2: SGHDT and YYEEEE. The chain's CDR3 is CASSPRPAASNTEAFF. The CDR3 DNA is TGTGCCAGCAGCCCACGCCCGGCAGCGTCCAACACTGAAGCTTTCTTT.

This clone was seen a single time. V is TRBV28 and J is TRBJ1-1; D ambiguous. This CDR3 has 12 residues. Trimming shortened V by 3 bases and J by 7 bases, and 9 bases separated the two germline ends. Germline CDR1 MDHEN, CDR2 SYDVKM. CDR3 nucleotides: TGTGCCAGCAGTTTGCGACGGTATGAAGCTTTCTTT. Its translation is CASSLRRYEAFF.

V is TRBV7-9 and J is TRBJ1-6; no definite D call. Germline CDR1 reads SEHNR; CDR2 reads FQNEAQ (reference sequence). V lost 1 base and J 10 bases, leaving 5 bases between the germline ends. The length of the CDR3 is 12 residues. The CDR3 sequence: CASSLEISPLHF. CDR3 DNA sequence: TGTGCCAGCAGCTTAGAAATCTCACCCCTCCACTTT.

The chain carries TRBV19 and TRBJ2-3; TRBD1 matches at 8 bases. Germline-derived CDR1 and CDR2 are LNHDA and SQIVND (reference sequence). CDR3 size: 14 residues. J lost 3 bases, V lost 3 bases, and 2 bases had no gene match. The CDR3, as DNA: TGTGCCAGTAGTATCACAGGGGGGACAGATACGCAGTATTTT. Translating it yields CASSITGGTDTQYF. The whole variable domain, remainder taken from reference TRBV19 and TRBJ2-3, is DGGITQSPKYLFRKEGQNVTLSCEQNLNHDAMYWYRQDPGQGLRLIYYSQIVNDFQKGDIAEGYSVSREKKESFPLTVTSAQKNPTAFYLCASSITGGTDTQYFGPGTRLTVL.

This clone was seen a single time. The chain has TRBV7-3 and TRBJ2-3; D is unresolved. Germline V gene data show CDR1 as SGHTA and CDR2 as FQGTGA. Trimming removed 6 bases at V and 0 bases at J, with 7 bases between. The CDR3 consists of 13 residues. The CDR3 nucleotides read TGTGCCAGCAGGGAAGCTAGCACAGATACGCAGTATTTT. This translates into CASREASTDTQYF.

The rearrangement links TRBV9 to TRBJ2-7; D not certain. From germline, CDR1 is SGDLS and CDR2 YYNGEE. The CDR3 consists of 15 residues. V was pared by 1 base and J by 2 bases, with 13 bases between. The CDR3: CASSVLATATYEQYF. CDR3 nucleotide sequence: TGTGCCAGCAGCGTATTGGCGACGGCTACCTACGAGCAGTACTTC.

The CDR3 region is CAIRSRANRSGGYTF. The CDR3 DNA reads as TGTGCCATCAGGTCCAGGGCGAACAGGTCGGGAGGCTACACCTTC. The V gene is TRBV10-3, the J gene TRBJ1-2, with D perhaps TRBD1 (5 bases). The CDR3 is 15 amino acids. The V end lost 6 bases, the J end lost 8 bases, and 22 bases lay between the germline ends. Germline V lookup: CDR1 ENHRY, CDR2 SYGVKD.

The CDR3 sequence: CASSRLIPGLAGGSYNEQFF. The CDR3 DNA reads as TGCGCCAGCAGCCGCCTCATTCCGGGACTAGCGGGGGGCTCCTACAATGAGCAGTTCTTC. The rearrangement joins TRBV4-1 to TRBJ2-1, with 15 bases aligning to TRBD2. Germline V gene sequence: CDR1 MGHRA, CDR2 YSYEKL. This CDR3 spans 20 amino acids. V was clipped by 4 bases and J by 0 bases; unmatched bases: 10.

In nucleotides, the CDR3 is TGTGCCATCAGTCCGGCCGGGACTACCTCCTACGAGCAGTACTTC. It yields the protein CAISPAGTTSYEQYF. The chain couples TRBV10-3 to TRBJ2-7; TRBD2 matches at 7 bases. Germline trimming cut 5 bases from V and 0 bases from J; bases unmatched to any gene: 7. In germline, CDR1 is ENHRY, CDR2 SYGVKD. The CDR3 is made up of 15 amino acids.

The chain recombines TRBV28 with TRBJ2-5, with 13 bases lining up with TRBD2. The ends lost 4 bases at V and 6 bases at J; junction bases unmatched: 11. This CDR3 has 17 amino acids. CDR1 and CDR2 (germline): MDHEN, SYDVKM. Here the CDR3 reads CASSSITGLAGFKTQYF. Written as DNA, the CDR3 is TGTGCCAGCAGTTCGATAACGGGACTAGCGGGATTTAAGACCCAGTACTTC.

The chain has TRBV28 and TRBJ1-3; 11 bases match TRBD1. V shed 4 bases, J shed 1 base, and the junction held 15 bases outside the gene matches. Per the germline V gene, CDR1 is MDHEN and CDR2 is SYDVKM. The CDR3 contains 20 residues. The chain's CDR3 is CASSSYGDWTGGRSGNTIYF. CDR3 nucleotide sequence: TGTGCCAGCAGTTCATACGGGGATTGGACAGGGGGCAGGTCTGGAAACACCATATATTTT. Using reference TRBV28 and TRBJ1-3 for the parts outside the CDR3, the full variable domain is DVKVTQSSRYLVKRTGEKVFLECVQDMDHENMFWYRQDPGLGLRLIYFSYDVKMKEKGDIPEGYSVSREKKERFSLILESASTNQTSMYLCASSSYGDWTGGRSGNTIYFGEGSWLTVV.